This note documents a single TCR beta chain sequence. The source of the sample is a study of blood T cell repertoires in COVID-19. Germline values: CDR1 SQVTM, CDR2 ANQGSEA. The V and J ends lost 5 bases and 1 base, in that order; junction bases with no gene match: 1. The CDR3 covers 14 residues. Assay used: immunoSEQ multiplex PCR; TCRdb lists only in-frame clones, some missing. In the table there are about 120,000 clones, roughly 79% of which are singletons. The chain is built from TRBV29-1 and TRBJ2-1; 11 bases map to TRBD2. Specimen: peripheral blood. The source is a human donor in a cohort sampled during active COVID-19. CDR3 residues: CSVLAGGSYNEQFF. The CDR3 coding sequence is TGCAGCGTTTTAGCGGGAGGGTCCTACAATGAGCAGTTCTTC.